This section outlines one TCR beta chain sequence together with its context. The repertoire was sequenced with immunoSEQ multiplex PCR; TCRdb's copy has only in-frame clones and lacks some. The data contain approximately 250,000 clones, 90% of them singletons. This entry comes from a study of blood T cell repertoires in COVID-19. Cohorts were determined from participant-reported clinical history. The CDR3 has 13 residues. Trimming took off 6 bases at V and 4 bases at J, with 13 bases between the two ends. Germline loops: CDR1 MNHEY, CDR2 SVGAGI. Specimen: PBMCs or T cells enriched from blood (not recorded which). The TCR sequence derives from a woman aged 30 to 39 with acute COVID-19. The chain uses TRBV6-5 and TRBJ2-7; D is possibly TRBD2 (5 bases). CDR3 sequence: CASSKDRGYEQYF. The CDR3 nucleotides are TGTGCCAGCAGCAAAGACCGGGGTTACGAGCAGTACTTC.